This T cell receptor (beta chain) is from a study of CD8 T cells in ankylosing spondylitis. General observations from the study: CD8+ disease-linked clones were present at relatively low frequencies in blood. The study identified a TCR beta motif of several highly homologous variants that appeared characteristic of ankylosing spondylitis blood. The study looked at matched synovial fluid samples from ankylosing spondylitis patients. Disease-linked clones were reported to be significantly enriched there.

Each TCR beta library was made by quantitative 5'-RACE that incorporated molecular barcodes. One entry per CDR3 protein, called by TCRdb with MiXCR from the 5' RACE reads. The data show fewer than 550,000 distinct CDR3 sequences, approximately 5% seen once. The table lists this clonotype with many counts. The target antigen is unknown. Trimming cost V 6 bases and J 5 bases, with 14 bases left between them. CDR1 is DFQATT and CDR2 is SNEGSKA in the germline V gene (reference sequence). The CDR3 spans 13 residues. The chain recombines TRBV20-1 with TRBJ2-4, with D unresolved. The sequenced material came from blood, either unsorted or a sorted T cell fraction (not recorded which). The TCR originated in a male donor with ankylosing spondylitis. The CDR3 sequence: CSAVKTGENIQYF. CDR3 bases: TGCAGTGCCGTGAAAACCGGCGAAAACATTCAGTACTTC.